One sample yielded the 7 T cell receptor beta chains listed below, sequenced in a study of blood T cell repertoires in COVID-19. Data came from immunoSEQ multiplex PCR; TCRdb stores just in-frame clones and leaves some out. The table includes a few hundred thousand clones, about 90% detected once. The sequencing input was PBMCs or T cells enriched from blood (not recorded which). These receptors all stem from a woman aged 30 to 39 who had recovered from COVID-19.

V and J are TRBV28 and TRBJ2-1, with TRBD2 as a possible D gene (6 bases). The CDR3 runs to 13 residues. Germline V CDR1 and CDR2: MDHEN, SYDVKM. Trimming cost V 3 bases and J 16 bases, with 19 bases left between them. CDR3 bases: TGTGCCAGCAGTTTGGCTTTGCGGGACTCCCATTTCTTC. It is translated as CASSLALRDSHFF. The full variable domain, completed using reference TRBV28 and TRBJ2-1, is DVKVTQSSRYLVKRTGEKVFLECVQDMDHENMFWYRQDPGLGLRLIYFSYDVKMKEKGDIPEGYSVSREKKERFSLILESASTNQTSMYLCASSLALRDSHFFGPGTRLTVL.

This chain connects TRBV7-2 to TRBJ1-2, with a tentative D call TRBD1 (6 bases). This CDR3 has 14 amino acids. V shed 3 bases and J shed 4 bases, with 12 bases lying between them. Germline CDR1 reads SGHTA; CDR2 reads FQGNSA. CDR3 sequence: CASSFLGQFYGYTF. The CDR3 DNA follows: TGTGCCAGCAGCTTCCTCGGACAGTTCTATGGCTACACCTTC.

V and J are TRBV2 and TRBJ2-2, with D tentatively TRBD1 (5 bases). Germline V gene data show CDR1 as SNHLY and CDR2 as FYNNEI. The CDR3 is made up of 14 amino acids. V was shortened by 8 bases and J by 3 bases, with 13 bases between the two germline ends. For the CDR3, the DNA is TGTGCCAGCGTAAGGGGTGGAGACACCGGGGAGCTGTTTTTT. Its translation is CASVRGGDTGELFF.

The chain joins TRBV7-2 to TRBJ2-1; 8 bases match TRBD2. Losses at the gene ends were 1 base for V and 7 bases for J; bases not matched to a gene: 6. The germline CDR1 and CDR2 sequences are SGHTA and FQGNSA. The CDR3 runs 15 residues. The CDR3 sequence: CASSLDGRALNEQFF. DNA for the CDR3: TGTGCCAGCAGCTTAGACGGGAGGGCCTTGAATGAGCAGTTCTTC. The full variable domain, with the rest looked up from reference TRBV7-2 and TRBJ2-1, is GAGVSQSPSNKVTEKGKDVELRCDPISGHTALYWYRQSLGQGLEFLIYFQGNSAPDKSGLPSDRFSAERTGGSVSTLTIQRTQQEDSAVYLCASSLDGRALNEQFFGPGTRLTVL.

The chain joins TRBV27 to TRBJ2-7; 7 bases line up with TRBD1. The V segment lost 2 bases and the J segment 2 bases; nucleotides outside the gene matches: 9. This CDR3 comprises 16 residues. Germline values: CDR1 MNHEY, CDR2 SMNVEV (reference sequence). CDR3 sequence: CASSLIGTATTYEQYF. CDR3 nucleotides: TGTGCCAGCAGTTTAATCGGGACAGCAACAACCTACGAGCAGTACTTC.

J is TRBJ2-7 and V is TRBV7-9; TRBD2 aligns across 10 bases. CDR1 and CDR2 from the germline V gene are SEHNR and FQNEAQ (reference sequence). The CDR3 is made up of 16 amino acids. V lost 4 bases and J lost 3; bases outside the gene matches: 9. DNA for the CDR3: TGTGCCAGCAGCTCCCCCCCCGGGACTAGCGTCTACGAGCAGTACTTC. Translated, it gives CASSSPPGTSVYEQYF.

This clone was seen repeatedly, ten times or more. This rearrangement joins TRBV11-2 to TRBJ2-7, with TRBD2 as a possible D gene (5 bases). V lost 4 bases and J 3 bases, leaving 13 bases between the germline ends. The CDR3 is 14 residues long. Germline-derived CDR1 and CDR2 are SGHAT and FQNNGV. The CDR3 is CASSYLPRGYEQYF. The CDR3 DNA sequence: TGTGCCAGCAGCTACCTACCCCGGGGCTACGAGCAGTACTTC.